Given below is one TCR beta chain in context. What it binds is not known. This entry is derived from a study of T cell responses to AZD1222 COVID-19 vaccine. Study-wide context: Pooling was applied to second doses at about 4 or about 12 weeks. General study points: CD4 TCRs associated with vaccination spanned spike, dominating at 160-218 and 743-854. Only five to seven AZD1222 recipients were seropositive at baseline. Increases in Spike-specific TCR breadth and depth were seen after two AZD1222 doses.

This CDR3 region has 16 residues. The germline V gene has CDR1 MRHNA and CDR2 SNTAGT. V gave up 0 bases and J gave up 3 bases, with 14 bases separating them. The data were produced by immunoSEQ multiplex PCR, yet TCRdb's version contains in-frame clones alone and is incomplete. The data contain around 80,000 clones, nearly 90% of them singletons. This TCR was sampled from an adult in good health. The chain couples TRBV6-4 to TRBJ1-1, with TRBD1 as a possible D gene (6 bases). The material was peripheral blood, obtained on day 0 of AZD1222 vaccination. CDR3 in DNA: TGTGCCAGCAGTGACTCGATCGCGAGGGGGTACACTGAAGCTTTCTTT. It translates to CASSDSIARGYTEAFF.